The 25 T cell receptor beta chains given below trace back to one sample, sequenced in a study of blood T cells in healthy people across ages. A J-beta primer mix and a sample-barcoded 5' primer were used in a second PCR of roughly 7 to 12 cycles. TCRdb reanalysed the 5' RACE reads using MiXCR and keeps one entry per CDR3 protein. The repertoire holds some 900,000 distinct CDR3 sequences, with around 48% as singletons. Input material: blood. These receptors all come from a man between 25 and 39 years old in good health.

This clonotype was seen repeatedly, ten times or more. V and J are TRBV28 and TRBJ2-5, with 7 bases fitting TRBD1. Germline CDR1 and CDR2: MDHEN and SYDVKM. The CDR3 totals 15 residues. V gave up 2 bases and J gave up 2 bases; unmatched junction bases: 5. The chain's CDR3 is CASSLPGTAQETQYF. The CDR3 nucleotides are TGTGCCAGCAGTTTACCCGGGACAGCTCAAGAGACCCAGTACTTC.

The rearrangement links TRBV7-2 to TRBJ2-7; D uncertain. The J call is in doubt because the DNA end fits TRBJ2-5 better. The CDR3 extends over 19 amino acids. Per the germline V gene, CDR1 is SGHTA and CDR2 is FQGNSA. The CDR3 sequence is CASSSGPRGSFGKGETQYF. CDR3 DNA: TGTGCCAGCAGTTCCGGGCCCCGTGGCAGTTTTGGAAAAGGAGAGACCCAGTACTTC.

This clonotype was seen a handful of times. The chain joins TRBV7-9 to TRBJ1-4, with 9 bases lining up with TRBD1. The germline CDR1 and CDR2 sequences are SEHNR and FQNEAQ (reference sequence). V dropped 4 bases and J dropped 7; count of bases not matched to a gene: 4. This CDR3 has 14 amino acids. CDR3 sequence: CASSSRDRAEKLFF. The DNA for the CDR3 is TGTGCCAGCAGCTCAAGGGACAGGGCTGAAAAACTGTTTTTT.

A single count supports this clonotype. This chain connects TRBV4-3 to TRBJ1-2; no clear D. The CDR3 is made up of 13 amino acids. Trimming took off 0 bases at V and 5 bases at J, with 7 bases between the two ends. CDR1 LGHNA and CDR2 YSLEER come from the germline V gene. The CDR3 spells CASSQENRYGYTF. For the CDR3, the DNA is TGCGCCAGCAGCCAAGAAAACAGATATGGCTACACCTTC.

A word on this clonotype: The junction does not match germline at one end; this may be a read error. The chain couples TRBV4-2 to TRBJ1-4; TRBD1 aligns across 7 bases. Germline CDR1 reads LGHNA; CDR2 reads YNFKEQ. This CDR3 contains 16 residues. The CDR3 DNA is TGTGCCAGCGGCCAAGACGGACAGGCGCCTAATGAAAAACTGTTTTTT. Encoded protein: CASGQDGQAPNEKLFF.

This clonotype was seen a few times. The chain recombines TRBV20-1 with TRBJ2-7; D is unclear. The V and J ends lost 0 bases and 1 base respectively, with 13 bases between them. Germline-derived CDR1 and CDR2 are DFQATT and SNEGSKA (reference sequence). The CDR3 length is 15 residues. In DNA form, the CDR3 reads TGCAGTGCTAGAGATTTGGCAGGTATTTCCTACGAGCAGTACTTC. Encoded protein: CSARDLAGISYEQYF.

The CDR3 region has the DNA TGTGCCAGCGGCCCCTTGGCGGGGCCTTCCTACAATGAGCAGTTCTTC. Protein product: CASGPLAGPSYNEQFF. This chain joins TRBV12-3 or TRBV12-4 and TRBJ2-1; maybe TRBD2 (6 bases). Between the trimmed V and J ends, which lost 8 bases and 1 base, there was a span of 18 bases. The CDR3 is made up of 16 amino acids.

The chain uses TRBV28 and TRBJ1-2; D ambiguous. The ends were cut back, 8 bases at V and 3 bases at J, with 10 bases in the middle. The CDR3 covers 12 residues. Germline V lookup: CDR1 MDHEN, CDR2 SYDVKM. For the CDR3, the DNA is TGTGCCAGCCTCTCGGCGGACTATGGCTACACCTTC. Translating gives CASLSADYGYTF.

The V call is TRBV9, the J call TRBJ2-1; tentatively, D is TRBD2 (5 bases). Per germline, CDR1 SGDLS and CDR2 YYNGEE. The CDR3 runs 15 residues. V was cut by 0 bases and J by 2 bases, with 9 bases left in between. The CDR3 DNA reads as TGTGCCAGCAGCGTAGAGCTAGCCCCCTACAATGAGCAGTTCTTC. This translates into CASSVELAPYNEQFF.

J is TRBJ2-1 and V is TRBV20-1; possibly TRBD1 or TRBD2 for D (5 bases each). Germline values: CDR1 DFQATT, CDR2 SNEGSKA (reference sequence). The CDR3 is made up of 14 amino acids. Trimming took 6 bases from V and 8 from J, leaving 20 bases between them. The CDR3 nucleotides are TGCAGTGCATGGACGCCGGGACGGACCCATGAGCAGTTCTTC. Encoded protein: CSAWTPGRTHEQFF.

V gene TRBV6-2 or TRBV6-3 combines with J gene TRBJ2-7; no reliable D call. V dropped 10 bases and J dropped 0 bases, with 13 bases sitting between them. Germline CDR1 reads MNHEY; CDR2 reads SVGEGT. The CDR3 runs 13 residues. This chain's CDR3 is CATFDIISYEQYF. CDR3 nucleotides: TGTGCCACCTTTGACATCATCTCCTACGAGCAGTACTTC.

Notes on this clonotype: Its ends do not fully match the called genes, so a read error is possible. This chain joins TRBV20-1 and TRBJ2-7; possible D gene TRBD1, 6 bases. The germline V gene encodes CDR1 DFQATT and CDR2 SNEGSKA (reference sequence). This CDR3 region has 14 residues. In DNA form, the CDR3 reads TGCAGTGCTCGAGAACCGGGACACCAATACGAGCAGTACTTC. Amino acid sequence: CSAREPGHQYEQYF.

This clonotype was observed a few times. The chain carries TRBV6-4 and TRBJ1-6, with D hard to call. Germline V CDR1 and CDR2: MRHNA, SNTAGT. This CDR3 spans 13 amino acids. V lost 3 bases, J lost 7 bases, and 7 bases lay in between. The CDR3 sequence is CASSESLNSPLHF. The CDR3 coding sequence is TGTGCCAGCAGTGAGAGTCTCAATTCACCCCTCCACTTT.

J is TRBJ2-3 and V is TRBV7-6; TRBD2 might be the D (6 bases). Trimming took 4 bases from V and 5 from J, leaving 22 bases between them. CDR3 size: 17 residues. Per germline, CDR1 SGHVS and CDR2 FNYEAQ. CDR3 amino acids: CASSSPGGSSRGDTQYF. CDR3 DNA sequence: TGTGCCAGCAGCTCCCCCGGGGGAAGCTCAAGAGGAGATACGCAGTATTTT.

The CDR3 nucleotides read TGTGCCAGCAGTTCCAAGGACAGGGATAATTCACCCCTCCACTTT. Its protein is CASSSKDRDNSPLHF. The chain employs TRBV28 and TRBJ1-6, with 8 bases lining up with TRBD1. CDR1 is MDHEN, CDR2 SYDVKM, per germline. V trimming: 4 bases; J trimming: 5 bases; junction bases outside the gene matches: 4. CDR3 size: 15 residues.

This clonotype was recorded many times. The chain links TRBV6-5 to TRBJ1-5; D remains unclear. This CDR3 is 15 amino acids long. The V gene lost 2 bases and the J gene lost 1 base, with 9 bases spanning the gap. CDR1 and CDR2 (germline): MNHEY, SVGAGI. The CDR3 sequence: CASSYDGSSNQPQHF. CDR3 bases: TGTGCCAGCAGTTACGACGGGTCAAGCAATCAGCCCCAGCATTTT.

V gene TRBV5-1 combines with J gene TRBJ1-1, with unresolved D. CDR1 is SGHRS and CDR2 is YFSETQ in the germline V gene. Deletions cut 1 base from V and 0 bases from J, with 10 bases between. This CDR3 spans 15 amino acids. The CDR3 region is CASSLITGMNTEAFF. CDR3 DNA sequence: TGCGCCAGCAGCTTGATCACGGGGATGAACACTGAAGCTTTCTTT.

The genes are TRBV19 and TRBJ2-3; D may be TRBD1 (5 bases). Per germline, CDR1 LNHDA and CDR2 SQIVND (reference sequence). Trimming took off 8 bases at V and 4 bases at J, with 19 bases between the two ends. CDR3 size: 15 residues. CDR3 sequence: CASHATGVGADTQYF. The DNA of the CDR3 is TGTGCCAGTCACGCTACAGGTGTTGGGGCAGATACGCAGTATTTT. The variable domain in full, completed from reference TRBV19 and TRBJ2-3, reads DGGITQSPKYLFRKEGQNVTLSCEQNLNHDAMYWYRQDPGQGLRLIYYSQIVNDFQKGDIAEGYSVSREKKESFPLTVTSAQKNPTAFYLCASHATGVGADTQYFGPGTRLTVL.

The chain combines TRBV28 with TRBJ2-7; 7 bases match TRBD1. The J call is in doubt because the DNA end fits TRBJ2-4 better. Germline loops: CDR1 MDHEN, CDR2 SYDVKM. The CDR3 length is 13 residues. The CDR3 DNA follows: TGTGCCAGCAGAACCGGGACAGAAAACATTCAGTACTTC. Translating it yields CASRTGTENIQYF.

The chain is built from TRBV3-1 and TRBJ2-1; D is possibly TRBD2 (5 bases). The CDR3 runs to 15 residues. Germline V gene sequence: CDR1 LGHDT, CDR2 YNNKEL (reference sequence). The V end was cut by 8 bases, the J end by 2 bases, with 16 bases between. The CDR3 reads CASADGDSAYNEQFF. CDR3 in DNA: TGTGCCAGCGCCGACGGGGATAGCGCCTACAATGAGCAGTTCTTC.

This chain connects TRBV6-2 or TRBV6-3 to TRBJ2-5, with TRBD1 as a possible D gene (5 bases). The CDR3 spans 14 residues. CDR1 MNHEY and CDR2 SVGEGT come from the germline V gene. The ends were cut back, 5 bases at V and 4 bases at J, with 14 bases in the middle. The CDR3 DNA reads as TGTGCCAGCAGTAGTACCAGGGTCTCAGAGACCCAGTACTTC. It yields the protein CASSSTRVSETQYF.

This clonotype was seen at least ten times. The gene calls are TRBV7-2 and TRBJ2-7; 10 positions match TRBD2. The V gene's germline CDR1 is SGHTA and CDR2 FQGNSA. With V trimmed by 1 base and J by 2 bases, 2 bases remained unmatched. This CDR3 is 15 amino acids long. The CDR3 protein is CASSLGAGGPYEQYF. CDR3 DNA sequence: TGTGCCAGCAGCTTAGGAGCGGGGGGGCCCTACGAGCAGTACTTC.

Details on this clonotype: Germline is not matched at one junction end, which may reflect a read error. The chain is built from TRBV4-1 and TRBJ2-4; possibly TRBD1 for D (5 bases). Germline values: CDR1 MGHRA, CDR2 YSYEKL. The CDR3 has 16 amino acids. CDR3 sequence (DNA): TGCGCCGGCAGCCACCTAATGGACACGGGCAAAAACATTCAGTACTTC. Its translation: CAGSHLMDTGKNIQYF.

V gene TRBV3-1 combines with J gene TRBJ2-1; no definite D call. This CDR3 comprises 14 residues. Germline V CDR1 and CDR2: LGHDT, YNNKEL (reference sequence). V lost 4 bases, J lost 9 bases, and 16 bases lay in between. For the CDR3, the DNA is TGTGCCAGCAGCCTGGGGTCAGGTATCACTGAGCAGTTCTTC. This gives the protein CASSLGSGITEQFF.

The rearrangement joins TRBV9 to TRBJ2-7; TRBD2 might be the D (6 bases). With 0 bases removed from V and 3 bases from J, the gap between germline ends came to 10 bases. This CDR3 comprises 14 residues. Per the germline V gene, CDR1 is SGDLS and CDR2 is YYNGEE. CDR3 protein: CASSVDWGDYEQYF. In nucleotides, the CDR3 is TGTGCCAGCAGCGTAGATTGGGGGGACTACGAGCAGTACTTC.